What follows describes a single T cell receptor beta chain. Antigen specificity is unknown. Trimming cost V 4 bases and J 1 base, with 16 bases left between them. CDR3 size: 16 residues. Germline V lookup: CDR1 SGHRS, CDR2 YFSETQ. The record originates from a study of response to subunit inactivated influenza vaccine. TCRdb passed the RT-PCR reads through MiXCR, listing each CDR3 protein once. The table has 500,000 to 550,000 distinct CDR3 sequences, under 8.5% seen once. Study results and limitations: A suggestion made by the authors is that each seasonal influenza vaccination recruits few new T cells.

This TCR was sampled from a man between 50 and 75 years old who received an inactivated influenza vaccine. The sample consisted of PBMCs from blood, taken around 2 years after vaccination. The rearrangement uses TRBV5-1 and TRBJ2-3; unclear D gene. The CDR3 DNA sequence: TGCGCCAGCAGCGTACCTGGGGTGGTAGGCACAGATACGCAGTATTTT. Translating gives CASSVPGVVGTDTQYF.